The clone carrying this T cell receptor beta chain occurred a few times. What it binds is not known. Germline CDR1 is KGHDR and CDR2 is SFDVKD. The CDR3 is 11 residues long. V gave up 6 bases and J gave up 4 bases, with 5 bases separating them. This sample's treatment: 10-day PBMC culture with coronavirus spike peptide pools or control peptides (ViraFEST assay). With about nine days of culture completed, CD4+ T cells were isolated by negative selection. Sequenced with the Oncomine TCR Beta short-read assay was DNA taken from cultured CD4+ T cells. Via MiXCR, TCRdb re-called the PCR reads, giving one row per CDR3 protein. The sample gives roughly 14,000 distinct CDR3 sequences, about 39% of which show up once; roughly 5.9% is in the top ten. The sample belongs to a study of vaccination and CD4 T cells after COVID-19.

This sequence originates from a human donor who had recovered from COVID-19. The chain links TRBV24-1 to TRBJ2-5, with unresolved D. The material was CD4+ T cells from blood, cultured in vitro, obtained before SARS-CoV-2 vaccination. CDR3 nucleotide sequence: TGTGCCACCAGTTGGGGAGAGACCCAGTACTTC. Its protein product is CATSWGETQYF.